This T cell receptor beta chain is from a study of blood T cell repertoires in COVID-19. The CDR3 has 16 amino acids. Trimming took 1 base from V and 2 from J, leaving 14 bases between them. Germline-derived CDR1 and CDR2 are LNHDA and SQIVND (reference sequence). In its sample, this clone was seen a few times. TCRdb's table, derived via immunoSEQ multiplex PCR, lists solely in-frame clones and lacks some. The repertoire consists of roughly 190,000 clones, with 94% occurring once and the leading ten covering about 0.76%. The TCR was taken from a young man with COVID-19, enrolled during active disease. The rearrangement uses TRBV19 and TRBJ1-2; tentatively, D is TRBD1 (6 bases). Sequencing was done on a sample of peripheral blood. In DNA form, the CDR3 reads TGTGCCAGTAGTATAGGTAACAGGGTATCGAACTATGGCTACACCTTC. Protein product: CASSIGNRVSNYGYTF.